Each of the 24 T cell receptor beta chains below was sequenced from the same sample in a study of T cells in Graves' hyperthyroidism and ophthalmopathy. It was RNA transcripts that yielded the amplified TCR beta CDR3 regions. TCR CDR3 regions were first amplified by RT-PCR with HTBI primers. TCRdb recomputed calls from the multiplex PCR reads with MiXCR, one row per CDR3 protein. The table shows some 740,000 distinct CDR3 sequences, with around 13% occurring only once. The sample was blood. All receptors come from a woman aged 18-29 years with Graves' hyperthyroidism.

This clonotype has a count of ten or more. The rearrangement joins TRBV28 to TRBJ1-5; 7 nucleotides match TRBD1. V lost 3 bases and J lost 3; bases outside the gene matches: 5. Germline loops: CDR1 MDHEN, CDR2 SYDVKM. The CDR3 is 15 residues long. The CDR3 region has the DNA TGTGCCAGCAGTTTGGACAGGACTCTCAATCAGCCCCAGCATTTT. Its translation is CASSLDRTLNQPQHF.

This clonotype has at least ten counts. In DNA form, the CDR3 reads TGTGCCTGGAGCAAGGACAGGGTCGCTGGAAACACCATATATTTT. This codes for CAWSKDRVAGNTIYF. The chain links TRBV30 to TRBJ1-3; 8 positions match TRBD1. V shed 3 bases and J 2 bases; nucleotides not matched to a gene: 6. Looked up from germline, CDR1 is GTSNPN and CDR2 is SVGIG (reference sequence). CDR3 length: 15 residues.

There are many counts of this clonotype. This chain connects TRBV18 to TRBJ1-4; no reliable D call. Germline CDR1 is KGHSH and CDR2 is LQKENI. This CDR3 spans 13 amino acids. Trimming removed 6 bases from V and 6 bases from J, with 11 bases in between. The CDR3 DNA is TGTGCCAGCTCTTCCGACATAGATGAAAAACTGTTTTTT. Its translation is CASSSDIDEKLFF.

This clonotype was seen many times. The CDR3: CASTMCGRPNYEREEREQYF. The CDR3 DNA is TGTGCCAGCACCATGTGTGGGCGCCCCAACTATGAGCGGGAGGAAAGGGAGCAGTACTTC. The V and J genes are TRBV6-4 and TRBJ2-7; the match to TRBD2 covers 9 bases. After removal of 7 bases from V and 7 bases from J, the junction contained 29 bases not matched to a gene. The germline gives CDR1 MRHNA, CDR2 SNTAGT. The CDR3 has 20 amino acids.

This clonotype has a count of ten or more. CDR3: CATSREPPSGGANSPLHF. The CDR3 bases are TGTGCCACCAGCAGGGAACCACCCAGTGGCGGGGCTAATTCACCCCTCCACTTT. This sequence joins TRBV15 and TRBJ1-6; tentatively, D is TRBD1 (5 bases). CDR3 size: 18 residues. Germline V CDR1 and CDR2: LNHNV, YYDKDF (reference sequence). V lost 3 bases and J lost 6, with 21 bases in between.

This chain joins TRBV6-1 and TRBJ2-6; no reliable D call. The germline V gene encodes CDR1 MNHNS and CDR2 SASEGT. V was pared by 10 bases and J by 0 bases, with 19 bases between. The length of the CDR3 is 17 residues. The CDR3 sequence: CATTYARLSSGANVLTF. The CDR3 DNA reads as TGTGCCACCACGTACGCGCGCCTAAGCTCTGGGGCCAACGTCCTGACTTTC.

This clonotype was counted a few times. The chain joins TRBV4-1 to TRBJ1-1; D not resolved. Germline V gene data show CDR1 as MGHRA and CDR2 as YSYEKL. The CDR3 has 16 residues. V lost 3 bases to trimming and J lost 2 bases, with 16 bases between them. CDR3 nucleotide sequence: TGCGCCAGCAGCCACCCTAAGGTCGCAGTAAACACTGAAGCTTTCTTT. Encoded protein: CASSHPKVAVNTEAFF.

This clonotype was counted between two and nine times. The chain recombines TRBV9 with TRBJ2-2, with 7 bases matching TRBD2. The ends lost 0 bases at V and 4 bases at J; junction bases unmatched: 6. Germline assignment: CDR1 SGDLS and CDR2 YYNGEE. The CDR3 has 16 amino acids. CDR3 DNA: TGTGCCAGCAGCGTAGCTTGGGGGAGGGTCACCGGGGAGCTGTTTTTT. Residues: CASSVAWGRVTGELFF.

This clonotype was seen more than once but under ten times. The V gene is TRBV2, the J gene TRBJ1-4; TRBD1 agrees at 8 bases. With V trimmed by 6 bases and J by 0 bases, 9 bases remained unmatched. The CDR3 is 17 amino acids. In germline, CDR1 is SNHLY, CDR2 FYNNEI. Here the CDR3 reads CASSQVYRGTTNEKLFF. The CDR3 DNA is TGTGCCAGCAGCCAAGTTTACAGGGGGACAACTAATGAAAAACTGTTTTTT.

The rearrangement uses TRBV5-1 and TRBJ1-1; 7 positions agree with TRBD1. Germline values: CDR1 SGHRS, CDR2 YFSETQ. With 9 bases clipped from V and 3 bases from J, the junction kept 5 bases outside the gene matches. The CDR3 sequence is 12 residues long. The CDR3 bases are TGCGCCACCTCAACAGGGGACACTGAAGCTTTCTTT. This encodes CATSTGDTEAFF.

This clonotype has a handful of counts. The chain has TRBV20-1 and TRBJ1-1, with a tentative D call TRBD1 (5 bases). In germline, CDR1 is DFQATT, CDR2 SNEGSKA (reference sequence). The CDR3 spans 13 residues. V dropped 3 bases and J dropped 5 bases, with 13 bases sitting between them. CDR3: CSASRAGFTEAFF. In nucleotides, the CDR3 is TGCAGTGCTAGTAGGGCAGGGTTTACTGAAGCTTTCTTT.

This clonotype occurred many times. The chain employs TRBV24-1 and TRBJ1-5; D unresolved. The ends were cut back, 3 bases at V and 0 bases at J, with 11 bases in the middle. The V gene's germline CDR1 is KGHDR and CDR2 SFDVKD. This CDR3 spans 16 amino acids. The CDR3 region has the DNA TGTGCCACCAGTGATGGGAGAGTTAATAGCAATCAGCCCCAGCATTTT. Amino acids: CATSDGRVNSNQPQHF.

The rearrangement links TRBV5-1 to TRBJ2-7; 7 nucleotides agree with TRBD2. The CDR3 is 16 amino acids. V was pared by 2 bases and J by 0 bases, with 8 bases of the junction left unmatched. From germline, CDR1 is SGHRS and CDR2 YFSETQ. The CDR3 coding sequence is TGCGCCAGCAGCTTAATAGCGGGCCTGAGCTCCTACGAGCAGTACTTC. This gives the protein CASSLIAGLSSYEQYF.

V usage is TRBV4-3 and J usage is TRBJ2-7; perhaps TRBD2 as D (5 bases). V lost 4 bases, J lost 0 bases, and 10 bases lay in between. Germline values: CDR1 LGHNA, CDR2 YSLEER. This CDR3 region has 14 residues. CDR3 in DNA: TGCGCCAGCAGCCCCGGACTCCTCTCCTACGAGCAGTACTTC. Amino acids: CASSPGLLSYEQYF.

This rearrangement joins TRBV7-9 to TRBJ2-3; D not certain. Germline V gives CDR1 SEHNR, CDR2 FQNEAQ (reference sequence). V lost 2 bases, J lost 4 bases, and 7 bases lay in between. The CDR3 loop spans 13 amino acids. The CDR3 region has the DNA TGTGCCAGCAGCTTATCCGTGGCAGATACGCAGTATTTT. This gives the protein CASSLSVADTQYF.

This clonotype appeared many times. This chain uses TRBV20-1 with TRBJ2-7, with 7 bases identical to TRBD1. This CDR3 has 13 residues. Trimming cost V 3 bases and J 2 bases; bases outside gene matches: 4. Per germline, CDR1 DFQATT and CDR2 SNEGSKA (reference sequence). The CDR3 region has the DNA TGCAGTGCTAGGACCGGGACAGCCTACGAGCAGTACTTC. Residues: CSARTGTAYEQYF.

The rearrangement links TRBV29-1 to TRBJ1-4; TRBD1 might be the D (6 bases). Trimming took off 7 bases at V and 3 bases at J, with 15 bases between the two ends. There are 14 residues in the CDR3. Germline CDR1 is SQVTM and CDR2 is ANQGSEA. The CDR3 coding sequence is TGCAGCGCTGGCTACAGGGTAGCTAATGAAAAACTGTTTTTT. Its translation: CSAGYRVANEKLFF.

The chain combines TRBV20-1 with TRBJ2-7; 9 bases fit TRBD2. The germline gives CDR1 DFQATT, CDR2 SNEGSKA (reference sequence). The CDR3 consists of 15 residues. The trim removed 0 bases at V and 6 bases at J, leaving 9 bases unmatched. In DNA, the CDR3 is TGCAGTGCTAGAGAGAACGCGGGAGGGCCGGGCGAGCAGTACTTC. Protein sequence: CSARENAGGPGEQYF.

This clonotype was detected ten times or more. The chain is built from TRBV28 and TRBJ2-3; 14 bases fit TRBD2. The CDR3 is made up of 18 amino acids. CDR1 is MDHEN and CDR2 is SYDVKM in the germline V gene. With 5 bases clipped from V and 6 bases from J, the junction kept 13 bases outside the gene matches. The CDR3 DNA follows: TGTGCCAGCAGTCCTAAACCGGGACTAGCGGGAGTTGGGGATACGCAGTATTTT. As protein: CASSPKPGLAGVGDTQYF. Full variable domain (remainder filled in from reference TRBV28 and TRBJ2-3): DVKVTQSSRYLVKRTGEKVFLECVQDMDHENMFWYRQDPGLGLRLIYFSYDVKMKEKGDIPEGYSVSREKKERFSLILESASTNQTSMYLCASSPKPGLAGVGDTQYFGPGTRLTVL.

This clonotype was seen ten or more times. The CDR3 DNA is TGTGCCAGCAGTATTCTCACCCTAGACAGGGGATATGGCAATCAGCCCCAGCATTTT. Its translation: CASSILTLDRGYGNQPQHF. The gene calls are TRBV28 and TRBJ1-5; 8 nucleotides align to TRBD1. Per the germline V gene, CDR1 is MDHEN and CDR2 is SYDVKM. This CDR3 spans 19 amino acids. V was pared by 5 bases and J by 2 bases, with 17 bases of the junction left unmatched.

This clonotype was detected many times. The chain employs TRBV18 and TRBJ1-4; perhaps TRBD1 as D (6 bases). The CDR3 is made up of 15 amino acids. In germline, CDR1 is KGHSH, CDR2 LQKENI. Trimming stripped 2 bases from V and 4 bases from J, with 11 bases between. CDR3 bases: TGTGCCAGCTCACCATGGAGGGGGGATAATGAAAAACTGTTTTTT. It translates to CASSPWRGDNEKLFF.

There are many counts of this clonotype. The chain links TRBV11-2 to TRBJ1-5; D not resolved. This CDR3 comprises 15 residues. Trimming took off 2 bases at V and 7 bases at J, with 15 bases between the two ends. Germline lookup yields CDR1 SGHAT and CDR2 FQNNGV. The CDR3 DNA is TGTGCCAGCAGCTTAACCCCGTCCGATGGGCAGCCCCAGCATTTT. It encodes CASSLTPSDGQPQHF.

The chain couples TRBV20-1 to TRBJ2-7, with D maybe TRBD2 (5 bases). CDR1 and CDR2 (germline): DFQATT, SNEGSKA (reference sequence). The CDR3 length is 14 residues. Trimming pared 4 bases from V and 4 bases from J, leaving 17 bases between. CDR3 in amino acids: CSAIPGLDGYEQYF. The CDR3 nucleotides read TGCAGTGCTATTCCGGGATTGGATGGATACGAGCAGTACTTC.

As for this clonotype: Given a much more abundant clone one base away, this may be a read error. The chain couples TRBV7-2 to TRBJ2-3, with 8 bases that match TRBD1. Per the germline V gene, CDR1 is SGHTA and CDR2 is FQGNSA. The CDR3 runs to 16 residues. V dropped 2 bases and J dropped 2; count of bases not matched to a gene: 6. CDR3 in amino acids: CASSLSQGAATDTQYF. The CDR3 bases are TGTGCCAGCAGCTTAAGTCAGGGGGCGGCCACAGATACGCAGTATTTT.